This T cell receptor (beta chain) is drawn from a study of CD8 T cells in ankylosing spondylitis. Germline V gene sequence: CDR1 SNHLY, CDR2 FYNNEI. Trimming left V 7 bases short and J 4 bases short, with 11 bases between. CDR3 size: 13 residues. Note on this clonotype: Antigen unknown.

By quantitative 5'-RACE with molecular barcodes, the TCR beta libraries were made. Each CDR3 protein is one row after TCRdb ran MiXCR on the 5' RACE reads. The sample lists fewer than 400,000 distinct CDR3 sequences, 6.5% to 10% occurring once. Study-level points and caveats: Disease-associated clones were CD8+ and fairly uncommon in peripheral blood. Reportedly, significant enrichment of disease-linked clones occurred in matched ankylosing spondylitis synovial fluid. It appeared that ankylosing spondylitis blood was characterized by a TCR beta motif of roughly 8 highly homologous variants.

This clonotype originated in a male donor with ankylosing spondylitis. Source material: blood, either unsorted or a sorted T cell fraction (not recorded which). This sequence joins TRBV2 and TRBJ1-5; no firm D call. The CDR3 bases are TGTGCCAGCAAGGTCACAATGAATCAGCCCCAGCATTTT. It specifies CASKVTMNQPQHF. The full variable domain, with the rest looked up from reference TRBV2 and TRBJ1-5, is EPEVTQTPSHQVTQMGQEVILRCVPISNHLYFYWYRQILGQKVEFLVSFYNNEISEKSEIFDDQFSVERPDGSNFTLKIRSTKLEDSAMYFCASKVTMNQPQHFGDGTRLSIL.